The clone carrying this T cell receptor beta chain was seen ten or more times. The data originate from a study of human T cells and chemical hapten exposure. The V segment lost 7 bases and the J segment 4 bases; nucleotides outside the gene matches: 10. CDR3 length: 17 amino acids. Germline CDR1 MNHNS, CDR2 SASEGT. What the library attached to individual cDNA molecules were unique molecular identifiers. Study processing details: There were a median of roughly 100,000 TCRs per sample, with a range from roughly 20,000 to 700,000. One entry per CDR3 protein, called by TCRdb with MiXCR from the RACE reads. The V and J calls and clone size come from TCRdb's table, not from the authors' own analysis. The sample shows approximately 92,000 distinct CDR3 sequences, about an eighth of them seen only once. Time point meaning: patch test 2, 6 weeks after DPC sensitization. Indicated treatment: therapeutic diphenylcyclopropenone sensitization with weekly scalp DPC.

This clonotype was sampled from a woman aged 40 to 49 with alopecia areata. Some clones in this sample may be carry-over from other donors' samples. Sequences were derived from whole blood, sampled in connection with sensitization to the hapten diphenylcyclopropenone (DPC). This chain connects TRBV6-1 to TRBJ2-3, with 14 nucleotides matching TRBD2. The CDR3 loop reads CASTTLGTSGSADTQYF. As DNA, the CDR3 is TGTGCCAGCACTACCTTAGGGACTAGCGGGAGTGCAGATACGCAGTATTTT.